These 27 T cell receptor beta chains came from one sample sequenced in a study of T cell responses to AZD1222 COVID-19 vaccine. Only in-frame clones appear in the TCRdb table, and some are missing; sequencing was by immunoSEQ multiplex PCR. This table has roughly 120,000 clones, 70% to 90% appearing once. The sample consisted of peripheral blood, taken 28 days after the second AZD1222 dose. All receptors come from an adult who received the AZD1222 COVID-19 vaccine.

CDR3 protein: CASSQGALYEQYF. CDR3 sequence (DNA): TGTGCCAGCAGCCAAGGGGCCCTCTACGAGCAGTACTTC. V gene TRBV4-2 combines with J gene TRBJ2-7; D ambiguous. The germline CDR1 and CDR2 sequences are LGHNA and YNFKEQ. V lost 1 base to trimming and J lost 3 bases, with 7 bases between them. The length of the CDR3 is 13 residues.

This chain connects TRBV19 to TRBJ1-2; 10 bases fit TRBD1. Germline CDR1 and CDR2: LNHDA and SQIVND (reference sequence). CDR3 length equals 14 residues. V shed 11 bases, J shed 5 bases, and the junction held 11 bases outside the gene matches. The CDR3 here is CAGLRTGGRYGYTF. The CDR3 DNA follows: TGTGCCGGACTTCGGACAGGGGGGAGATATGGCTACACCTTC.

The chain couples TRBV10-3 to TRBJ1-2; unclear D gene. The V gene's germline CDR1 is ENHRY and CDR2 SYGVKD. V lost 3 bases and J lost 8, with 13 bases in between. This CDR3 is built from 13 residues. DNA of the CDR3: TGTGCCATCAGTGACGGGCCTAAAGGGGGCTACACCTTC. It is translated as CAISDGPKGGYTF.

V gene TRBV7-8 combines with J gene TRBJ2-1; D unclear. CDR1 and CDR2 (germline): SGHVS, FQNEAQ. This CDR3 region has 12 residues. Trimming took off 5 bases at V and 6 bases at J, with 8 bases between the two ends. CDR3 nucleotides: TGTGCCAGCAGCCCTCTGGTCAATGAGCAGTTCTTC. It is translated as CASSPLVNEQFF.

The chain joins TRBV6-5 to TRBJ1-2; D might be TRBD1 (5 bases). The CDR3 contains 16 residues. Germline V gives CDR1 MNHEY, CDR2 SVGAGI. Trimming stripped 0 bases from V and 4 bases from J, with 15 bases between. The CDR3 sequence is CASSYSSLGESYGYTF. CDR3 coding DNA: TGTGCCAGCAGTTACTCGAGTCTGGGGGAATCCTATGGCTACACCTTC.

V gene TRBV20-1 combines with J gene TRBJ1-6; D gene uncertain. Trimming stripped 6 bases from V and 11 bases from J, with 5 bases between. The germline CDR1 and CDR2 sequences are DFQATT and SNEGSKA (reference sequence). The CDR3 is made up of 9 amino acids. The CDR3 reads CSAGAPLHF. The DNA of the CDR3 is TGCAGTGCCGGAGCACCCCTCCACTTT.

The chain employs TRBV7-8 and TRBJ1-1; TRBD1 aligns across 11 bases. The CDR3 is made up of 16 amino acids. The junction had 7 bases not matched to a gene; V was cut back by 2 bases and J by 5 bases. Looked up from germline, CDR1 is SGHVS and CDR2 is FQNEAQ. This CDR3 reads CASSLPGQGAGTEAFF. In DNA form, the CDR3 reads TGTGCCAGCAGCTTACCTGGACAGGGGGCGGGGACTGAAGCTTTCTTT.

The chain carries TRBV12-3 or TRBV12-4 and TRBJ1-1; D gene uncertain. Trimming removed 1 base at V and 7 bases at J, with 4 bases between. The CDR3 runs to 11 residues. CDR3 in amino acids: CASSLGVEAFF. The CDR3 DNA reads TGTGCCAGCAGTTTAGGAGTTGAAGCTTTCTTT.

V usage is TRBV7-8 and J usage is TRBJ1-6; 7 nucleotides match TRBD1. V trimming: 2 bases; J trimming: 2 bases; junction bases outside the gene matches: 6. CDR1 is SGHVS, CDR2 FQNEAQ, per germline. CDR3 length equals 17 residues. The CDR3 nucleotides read TGTGCCAGCAGCTTAACGACAGGGATAGCCTATAATTCACCCCTCCACTTT. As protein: CASSLTTGIAYNSPLHF.

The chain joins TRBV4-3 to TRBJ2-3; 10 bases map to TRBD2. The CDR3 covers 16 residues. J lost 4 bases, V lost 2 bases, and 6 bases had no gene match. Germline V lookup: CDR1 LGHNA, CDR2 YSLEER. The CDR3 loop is CASSQNPTSGSDTQYF. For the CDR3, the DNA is TGCGCCAGCAGCCAAAACCCGACTAGCGGGTCAGATACGCAGTATTTT.

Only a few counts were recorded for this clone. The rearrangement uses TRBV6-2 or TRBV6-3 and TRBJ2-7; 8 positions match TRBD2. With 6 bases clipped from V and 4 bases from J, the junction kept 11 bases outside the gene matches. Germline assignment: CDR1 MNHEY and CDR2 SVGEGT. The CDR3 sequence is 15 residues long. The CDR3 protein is CASSSVGSGEYEQYF. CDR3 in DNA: TGTGCCAGCAGCTCGGTGGGTAGCGGGGAATACGAGCAGTACTTC.

CDR3: CASSGGQSSYNEQFF. The CDR3, as DNA: TGCGCCAGCAGCGGGGGACAGAGCTCCTACAATGAGCAGTTCTTC. The chain employs TRBV5-1 and TRBJ2-1; 7 nucleotides line up with TRBD1. This CDR3 comprises 15 residues. Germline values: CDR1 SGHRS, CDR2 YFSETQ. V trimming: 4 bases; J trimming: 0 bases; junction bases outside the gene matches: 4.

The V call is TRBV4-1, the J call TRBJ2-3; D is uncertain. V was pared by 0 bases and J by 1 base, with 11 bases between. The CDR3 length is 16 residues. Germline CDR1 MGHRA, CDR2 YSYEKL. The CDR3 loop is CASSQDRSAGTDTQYF. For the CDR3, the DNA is TGCGCCAGCAGCCAAGATAGGAGTGCCGGCACAGATACGCAGTATTTT.

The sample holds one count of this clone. The CDR3 region is CARSHFAGGRPYEQYF. CDR3 in DNA: TGTGCCAGAAGCCATTTTGCGGGGGGTCGGCCCTACGAGCAGTACTTC. The rearrangement joins TRBV7-5 to TRBJ2-7; no check of the table's D call, TRBD2, against the DNA was made. TRBV7-5 is noted as a pseudogene. The CDR3 runs to 16 residues.

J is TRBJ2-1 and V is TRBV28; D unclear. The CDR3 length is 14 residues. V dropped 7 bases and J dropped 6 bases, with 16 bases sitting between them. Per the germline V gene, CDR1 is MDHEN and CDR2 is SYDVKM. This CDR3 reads CASIDSQRSNEQFF. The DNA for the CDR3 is TGTGCCAGCATTGATAGTCAGCGTTCCAATGAGCAGTTCTTC.

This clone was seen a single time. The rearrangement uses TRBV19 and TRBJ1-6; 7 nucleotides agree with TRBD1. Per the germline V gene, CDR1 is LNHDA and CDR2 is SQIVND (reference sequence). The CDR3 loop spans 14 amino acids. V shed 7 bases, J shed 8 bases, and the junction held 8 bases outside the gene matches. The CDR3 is CASKGPQGDSPLHF. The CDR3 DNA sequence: TGTGCCAGTAAAGGTCCCCAGGGGGATTCACCCCTCCACTTT.

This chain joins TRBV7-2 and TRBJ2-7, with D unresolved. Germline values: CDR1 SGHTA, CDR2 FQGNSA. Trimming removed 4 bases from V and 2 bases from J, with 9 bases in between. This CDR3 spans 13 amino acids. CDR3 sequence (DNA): TGTGCCAGCAGCTCTTCGATCACCTACGAGCAGTACTTC. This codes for CASSSSITYEQYF.

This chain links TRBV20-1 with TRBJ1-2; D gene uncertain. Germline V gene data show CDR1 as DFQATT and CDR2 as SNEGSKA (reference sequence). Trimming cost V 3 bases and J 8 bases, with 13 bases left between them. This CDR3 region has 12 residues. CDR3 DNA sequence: TGCAGTGCTAGTGGTAGGGCGGGAGGCTACACCTTC. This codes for CSASGRAGGYTF.

The CDR3 DNA is TGTGCCAGTAGCACCGGGACAGCTAACTATGGCTACACCTTC. It specifies CASSTGTANYGYTF. The chain joins TRBV19 to TRBJ1-2; TRBD1 agrees at 7 bases. The CDR3 totals 14 residues. Losses at the gene ends were 6 bases for V and 0 bases for J; bases not matched to a gene: 4. The V gene's germline CDR1 is LNHDA and CDR2 SQIVND (reference sequence).

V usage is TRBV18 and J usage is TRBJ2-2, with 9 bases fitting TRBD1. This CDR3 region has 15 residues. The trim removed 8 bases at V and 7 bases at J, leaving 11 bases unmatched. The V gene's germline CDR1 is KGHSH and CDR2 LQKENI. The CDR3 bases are TGTGCCAGCGCCTATTCCGGGACAGGGAACGGGGAGCTGTTTTTT. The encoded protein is CASAYSGTGNGELFF.

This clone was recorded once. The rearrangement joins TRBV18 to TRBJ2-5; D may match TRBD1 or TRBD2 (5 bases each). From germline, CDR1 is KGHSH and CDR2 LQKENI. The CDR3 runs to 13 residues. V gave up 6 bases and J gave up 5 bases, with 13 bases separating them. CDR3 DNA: TGTGCCAGCTCCCCTTCAGGGAGTGAGACCCAGTACTTC. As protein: CASSPSGSETQYF.

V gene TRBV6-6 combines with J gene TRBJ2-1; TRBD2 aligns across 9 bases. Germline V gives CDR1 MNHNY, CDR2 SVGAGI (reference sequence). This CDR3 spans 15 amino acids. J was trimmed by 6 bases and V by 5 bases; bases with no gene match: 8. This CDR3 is CASSQSGGRANEQFF. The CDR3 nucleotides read TGTGCCAGCAGTCAAAGCGGGGGGAGGGCCAATGAGCAGTTCTTC.

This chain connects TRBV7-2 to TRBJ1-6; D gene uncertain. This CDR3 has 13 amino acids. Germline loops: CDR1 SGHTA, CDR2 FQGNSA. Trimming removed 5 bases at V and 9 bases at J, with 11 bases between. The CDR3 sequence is CASSPKTSSPLHF. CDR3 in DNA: TGTGCCAGCAGCCCAAAGACATCTTCACCCCTCCACTTT.

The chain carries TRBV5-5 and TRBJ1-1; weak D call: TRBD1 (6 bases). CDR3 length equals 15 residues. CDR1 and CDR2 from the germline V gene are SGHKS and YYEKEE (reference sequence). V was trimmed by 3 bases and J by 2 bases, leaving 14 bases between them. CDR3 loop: CASSYAGGGNTEAFF. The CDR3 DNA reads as TGTGCCAGCAGCTATGCGGGGGGCGGAAACACTGAAGCTTTCTTT.

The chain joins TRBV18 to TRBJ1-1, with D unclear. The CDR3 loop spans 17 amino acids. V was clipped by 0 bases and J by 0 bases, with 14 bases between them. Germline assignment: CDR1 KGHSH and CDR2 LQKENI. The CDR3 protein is CASSPPGSRNMNTEAFF. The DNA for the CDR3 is TGTGCCAGCTCACCACCGGGCAGCCGAAACATGAACACTGAAGCTTTCTTT.

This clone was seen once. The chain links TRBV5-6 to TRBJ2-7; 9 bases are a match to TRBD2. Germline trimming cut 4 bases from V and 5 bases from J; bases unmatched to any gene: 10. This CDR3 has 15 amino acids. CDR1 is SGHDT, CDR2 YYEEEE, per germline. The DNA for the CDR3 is TGTGCCAGCAGCAGAGTAGCGGGGGAGGTCCACGAGCAGTACTTC. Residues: CASSRVAGEVHEQYF.

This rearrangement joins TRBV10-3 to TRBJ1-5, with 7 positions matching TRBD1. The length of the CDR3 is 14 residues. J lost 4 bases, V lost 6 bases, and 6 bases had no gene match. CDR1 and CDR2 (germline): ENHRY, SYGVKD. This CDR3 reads CAISVQGTNQPQHF. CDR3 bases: TGTGCCATCAGCGTACAGGGGACTAATCAGCCCCAGCATTTT.